These 5 T cell receptor beta chains share one sample of origin, sequenced in a study of tumor and adjacent non-tumor tissue in lung cancer. The library came from three nested PCR rounds adapted from ARM-PCR protocols. Via MiXCR, TCRdb re-called the multiplex PCR reads, giving one row per CDR3 protein. The sample shows tens of thousands of distinct CDR3 sequences, roughly 80% of them seen only once. RNA was extracted from bulk tissue without any cell sorting. More than 3 cm separated this lung sample from the edge of the tumor. Source material: distant non-tumor lung tissue. The source is a man aged 55-75 years with non-small cell lung cancer.

This clonotype is labeled as medium-sized. The V and J genes are TRBV29-1 and TRBJ2-5; 10 positions match TRBD2. V trimming: 1 base; J trimming: 1 base; junction bases outside the gene matches: 6. The CDR3 has 16 amino acids. Germline V gene data show CDR1 as SQVTM and CDR2 as ANQGSEA. This chain's CDR3 is CSVEATSGRIQETQYF. As DNA, the CDR3 is TGCAGCGTTGAAGCGACTAGCGGGCGCATCCAAGAGACCCAGTACTTC.

This clonotype was seen just once. One junction end disagrees with the germline gene, perhaps due to a read error. The rearrangement uses TRBV29-1 and TRBJ2-2; 9 bases agree with TRBD1. The CDR3 length is 15 residues. Germline assignment: CDR1 SQVTM and CDR2 ANQGSEA. Here the CDR3 DNA reads TGCAACGTTGATGTGACAGGGGGAAACACCGCGGAGCTGTTTTTT. Translating it yields CNVDVTGGNTAELFF.

Of note for this clonotype: At one of its ends the junction is not consistent with the germline gene, which may arise from a read error. The gene calls are TRBV6-5 and TRBJ2-3, with D hard to call. The CDR3 spans 12 residues. Germline V gives CDR1 MNHEY, CDR2 SVGAGI. In DNA, the CDR3 is TGTACCAGCAGCGCAGGCACATATACGCAGTTTTTT. Its translation: CTSSAGTYTQFF.

The genes are TRBV11-2 and TRBJ1-6; the D gene is possibly TRBD1 (5 bases). Trimming left V 10 bases short and J 5 bases short, with 18 bases between. The CDR3 extends over 15 amino acids. CDR1 and CDR2 (germline): SGHAT, FQNNGV. This CDR3 is CAISLGEDNNSPLHF. Here the CDR3 DNA reads TGTGCCATTAGCTTAGGAGAGGACAATAATTCACCCCTCCACTTT.

Remarks on this clonotype: This likely comes from a read error, as the CDR3 has no conserved phenylalanine or tryptophan at its end. This rearrangement joins TRBV4-1 to TRBJ1-2; possibly TRBD1 for D (6 bases). The CDR3 consists of 14 residues. From germline, CDR1 is MGHRA and CDR2 YSYEKL. CDR3 protein: CAISPDSTSSGYTS. The CDR3 DNA reads as TGCGCCATCAGCCCGGACAGCACCTCTTCCGGCTACACCTCC.